This TCR beta chain was recorded in a study of shared clonotypes between healthy human individuals. Study background: Per-donor plates numbered three CD4 naive, three CD4 memory, two CD8 naive and one CD8 memory. Study observations and caveats: Naive CD4 clonotype sharing across a handful of donors was about 5%.

For every subset, genomic DNA was evenly distributed across several immunoSEQ plates. The protocol was immunoSEQ multiplex PCR, while the TCRdb copy is restricted to in-frame clones and leaves out a portion. The sample has about 870,000 clones; around 92% are singletons. V was clipped by 0 bases and J by 2 bases, with 13 bases between them. The CDR3 runs to 15 residues. CDR1 SQVTM and CDR2 ANQGSEA come from the germline V gene. Naive CD8 cells were CD45RO-negative, positively selected for CCR7, excluding terminally differentiated effector memory CD45RA+ cells. With regard to this clone: Its antigen is as yet unknown.

The sequencing sample was made of naive CD8+ T cells sorted from blood. This clonotype was sampled from a man aged 25-40 years in good health. The genes are TRBV29-1 and TRBJ1-2, with D possibly being TRBD1 (5 bases). The CDR3 is CSVEESGGENYGYTF. CDR3 coding DNA: TGCAGCGTTGAAGAATCCGGAGGGGAGAACTATGGCTACACCTTC. Drawing the rest from reference TRBV29-1 and TRBJ1-2, the complete variable domain is SAVISQKPSRDICQRGTSLTIQCQVDSQVTMMFWYRQQPGQSLTLIATANQGSEATYESGFVIDKFPISRPNLTFSTLTVSNMSPEDSSIYLCSVEESGGENYGYTFGSGTRLTVV.